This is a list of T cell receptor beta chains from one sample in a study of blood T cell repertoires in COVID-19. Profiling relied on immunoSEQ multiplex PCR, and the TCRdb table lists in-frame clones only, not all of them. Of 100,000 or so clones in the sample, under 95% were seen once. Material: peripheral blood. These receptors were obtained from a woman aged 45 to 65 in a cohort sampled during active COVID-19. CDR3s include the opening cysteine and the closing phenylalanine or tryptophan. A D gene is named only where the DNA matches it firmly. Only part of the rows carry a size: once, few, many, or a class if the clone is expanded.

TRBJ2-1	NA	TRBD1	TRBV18	TGTGCCAGCTCACCGCCGGACAGGGACAATGAGCAGTTCTTC	CASSPPDRDNEQFF
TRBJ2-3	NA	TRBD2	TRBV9	TGTGCCAGCAGCCCAGCAAAGACTAGCGGGTCTCCAGATACGCAGTATTTT	CASSPAKTSGSPDTQYF
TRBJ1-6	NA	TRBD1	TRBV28	TGTGCCAGCAGTTTCGGACAGGGATACTATTCACCCCTCCACTTT	CASSFGQGYYSPLHF
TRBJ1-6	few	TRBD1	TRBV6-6	TGTGCCAGCAGGGAGGGACAGGGAGGGTCACCCCTCCACTTT	CASREGQGGSPLHF
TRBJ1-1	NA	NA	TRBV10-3	TGTGCCATCAGTGAGTCCGGCACTGAAGCTTTCTTT	CAISESGTEAFF
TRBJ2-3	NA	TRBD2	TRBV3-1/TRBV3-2	TGTGCCAGCAGCCCTAGCGGGGTGGCAGATACGCAGTATTTT	CASSPSGVADTQYF
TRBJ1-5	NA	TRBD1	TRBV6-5	TGTGCCAGCAGCGACGGACAGGCCCATCAGCCCCAGCATTTT	CASSDGQAHQPQHF
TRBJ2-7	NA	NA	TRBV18	TGTGCCAGCTCACTACAGGGTCTTTTTCCCTACGAGCAGTACTTC	CASSLQGLFPYEQYF
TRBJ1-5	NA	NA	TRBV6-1	TGTGCCAGCAGTGAAATTCAGGGGCAGCCCCAGCATTTT	CASSEIQGQPQHF
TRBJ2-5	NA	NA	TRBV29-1	TGCAGCGCCCGACCACAACAGGGAGCGGAGACCCAGTACTTC	CSARPQQGAETQYF
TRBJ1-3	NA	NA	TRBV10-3	TGTGCCACGTCGATTAATATGGAGGGAAACACCATATATTTT	CATSINMEGNTIYF
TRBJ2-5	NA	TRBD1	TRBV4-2	TGTGCCAGCAGCCAAGTTAAGGGGGCCGGGGAGACCCAGTACTTC	CASSQVKGAGETQYF
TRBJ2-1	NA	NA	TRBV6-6	TGTGCCAGCAGACTACCCCTTACGAGCTCCTACAATGAGCAGTTCTTC	CASRLPLTSSYNEQFF
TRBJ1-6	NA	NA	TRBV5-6	TGTGCCAGCAGCTTGACAGGCGATAATTCACCCCTCCACTTT	CASSLTGDNSPLHF
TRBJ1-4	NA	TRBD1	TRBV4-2	TGTGCCAGCAGCCAAACAAGATGGGGACAGGGCAATGAAAAACTGTTTTTT	CASSQTRWGQGNEKLFF
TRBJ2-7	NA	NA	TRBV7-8	TGTGCCAGCAGCTTAGGGACAGCATCCTACGAGCAGTACTTC	CASSLGTASYEQYF
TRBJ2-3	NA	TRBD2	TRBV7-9	TGTGCCAGCAGTCCCCTAGCGGGAGTTTCAGGAGATACGCAGTATTTT	CASSPLAGVSGDTQYF
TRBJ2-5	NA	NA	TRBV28	TGTGCCAGCAGTACCTTCACCGGGGGGCTTGGTGGGACCCAGTACTTC	CASSTFTGGLGGTQYF
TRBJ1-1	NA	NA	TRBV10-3	TGTGCCACTAGGACAGAAAAGAACACTGAAGCTTTCTTT	CATRTEKNTEAFF
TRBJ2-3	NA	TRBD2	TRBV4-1	TGCGCCAGCAGCCAAGTCTCCGGGACTAGCGACCTCGGAAGCCACACAGATACGCAGTATTTT	CASSQVSGTSDLGSHTDTQYF
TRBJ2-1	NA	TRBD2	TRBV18	TGTGCCAGCTCACGAACTAGCGGGGCCTACAATGAGCAGTTCTTC	CASSRTSGAYNEQFF
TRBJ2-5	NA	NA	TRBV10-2	TGCGCCAGCAGTGAGGGCGTACGGAGAGGATTTCAAGAGACCCAGTACTTC	CASSEGVRRGFQETQYF
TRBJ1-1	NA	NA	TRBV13	TGTGCCAGCAGCATAGATCGCGGGGGCTACACTGAAGCTTTCTTT	CASSIDRGGYTEAFF
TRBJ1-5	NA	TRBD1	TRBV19	TGTGCCAGTACCGTCGACAGGGGGGCCCAGCCCCAGCATTTT	CASTVDRGAQPQHF
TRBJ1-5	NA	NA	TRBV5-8	TGTGCCAGCAGCCGCGGGGGGGGGCGAGGAAGCAATCAGCCCCAGCATTTT	CASSRGGGRGSNQPQHF
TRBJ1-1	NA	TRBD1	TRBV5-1	TGCGCCAGCAGCGCCGGACAGGGGGCGAACACTGAAGCTTTCTTT	CASSAGQGANTEAFF
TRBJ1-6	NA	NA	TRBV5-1	TGCGCCAGCAGCCTAGGACAGTTACTTCATTCACCCCTCCACTTT	CASSLGQLLHSPLHF
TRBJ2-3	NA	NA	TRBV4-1	TGCGCCAGCAGCCAAGTCTTCCACAGGGCGATCAGAGATACGCAGTATTTT	CASSQVFHRAIRDTQYF
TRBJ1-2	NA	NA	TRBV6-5	TGTGCCAGCAGTTACGGACAGAACTATGGCTACACCTTC	CASSYGQNYGYTF
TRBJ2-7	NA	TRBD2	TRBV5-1	TGCGCCAGCAGCTTTCGTACTAGCGGGAGAGGCGACGAGCAGTACTTC	CASSFRTSGRGDEQYF
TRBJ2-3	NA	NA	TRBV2	TGTGCCAGCAGTGAAGCCCCGGGGGGCCTTCTCACAGATACGCAGTATTTT	CASSEAPGGLLTDTQYF
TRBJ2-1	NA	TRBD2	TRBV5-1	TGCGCCAGCAGCTACCGCGGGACTAGCGGGATAGGGAGCGATGAGCAGTTCTTC	CASSYRGTSGIGSDEQFF
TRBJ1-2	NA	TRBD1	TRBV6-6	TGTGCCAGCAGTCCTACCGGGACAGGGCCTTCTAACTATGGCTACACCTTC	CASSPTGTGPSNYGYTF
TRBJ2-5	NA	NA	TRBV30	TGTGCCTGGAGTTCGGGGTCTAGGGAGACCCAGTACTTC	CAWSSGSRETQYF
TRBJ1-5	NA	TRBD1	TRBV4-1	TGCGCCAGCAGCCAAGATGACAGGGGGAACCAGCCCCAGCATTTT	CASSQDDRGNQPQHF
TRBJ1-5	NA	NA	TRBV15	TGTGCCACCAGCAGAGATCGGGTCAATCAGCCCCAGCATTTT	CATSRDRVNQPQHF
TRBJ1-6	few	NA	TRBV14	TGTGCCAGCAGCCAATTCTTAAATTCACCCCTCCACTTT	CASSQFLNSPLHF
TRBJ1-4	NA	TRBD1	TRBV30	TGTGCCTGGAGTGTAGGGTCAGGGGGGAGATATAATGAAAAACTGTTTTTT	CAWSVGSGGRYNEKLFF
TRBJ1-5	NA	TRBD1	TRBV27	TGTGCCAGCAGTCCCAGCGTTGGGACAGGGAGGAATGTTGGCAATCAGCCCCAGCATTTT	CASSPSVGTGRNVGNQPQHF
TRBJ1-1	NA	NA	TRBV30	TGTGCCTGGAGTGTACCTCGGGTGACCCCCCCTATGAACACTGAAGCTTTCTTT	CAWSVPRVTPPMNTEAFF
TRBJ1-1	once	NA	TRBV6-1	TGTGCCAGCAGTGAAGGACCGGGGCGGGGTGAAGCTTTCTTT	CASSEGPGRGEAFF
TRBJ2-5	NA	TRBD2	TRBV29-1	TGCAGCGCATCAACCGGGACTAGCGGGGCTGAGACCCAGTACTTC	CSASTGTSGAETQYF
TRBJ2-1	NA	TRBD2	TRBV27	TGTGCCAGCAGTTTATCGCTACTAGCGGCCTACAATGAGCAGTTCTTC	CASSLSLLAAYNEQFF
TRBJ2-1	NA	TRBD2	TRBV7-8	TGTGCCAGCAGCCCGAGGGGGAGAACTAGCGGAGGCAACAATGAGCAGTTCTTC	CASSPRGRTSGGNNEQFF
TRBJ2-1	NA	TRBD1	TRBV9	TGTGCCAGCAGCGGCAAAAAGGACAGGGAATACAATGAGCAGTTCTTC	CASSGKKDREYNEQFF